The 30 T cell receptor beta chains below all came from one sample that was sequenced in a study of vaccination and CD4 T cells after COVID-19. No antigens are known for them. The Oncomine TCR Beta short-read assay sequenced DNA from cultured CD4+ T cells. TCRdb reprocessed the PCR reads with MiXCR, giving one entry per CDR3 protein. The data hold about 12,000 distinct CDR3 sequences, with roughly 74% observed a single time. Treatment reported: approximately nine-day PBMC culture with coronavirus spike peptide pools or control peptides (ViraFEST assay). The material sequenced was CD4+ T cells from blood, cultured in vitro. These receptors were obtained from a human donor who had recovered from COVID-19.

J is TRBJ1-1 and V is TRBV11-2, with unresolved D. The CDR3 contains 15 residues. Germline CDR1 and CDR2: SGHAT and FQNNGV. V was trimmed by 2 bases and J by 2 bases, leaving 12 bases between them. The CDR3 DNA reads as TGTGCCAGCAGCTTACATACCCTCCCAAACACTGAAGCTTTCTTT. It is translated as CASSLHTLPNTEAFF.

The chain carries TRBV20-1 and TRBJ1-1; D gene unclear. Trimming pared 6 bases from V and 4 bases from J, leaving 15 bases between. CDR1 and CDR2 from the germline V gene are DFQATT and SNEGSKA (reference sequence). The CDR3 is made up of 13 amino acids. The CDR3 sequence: CSAPRHTGTEAFF. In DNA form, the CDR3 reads TGCAGTGCACCCAGACATACGGGCACTGAAGCTTTCTTT.

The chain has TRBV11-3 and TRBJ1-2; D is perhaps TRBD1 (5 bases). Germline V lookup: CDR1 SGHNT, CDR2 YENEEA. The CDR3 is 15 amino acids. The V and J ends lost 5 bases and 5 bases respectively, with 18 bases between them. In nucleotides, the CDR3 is TGTGCCAGCAGCCCAAAGGCAGGGCTACTTTATGGCTACACCTTC. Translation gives CASSPKAGLLYGYTF.

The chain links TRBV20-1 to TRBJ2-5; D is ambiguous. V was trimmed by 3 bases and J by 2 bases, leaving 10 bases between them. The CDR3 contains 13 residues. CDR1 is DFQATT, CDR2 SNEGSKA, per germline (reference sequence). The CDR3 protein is CSASGSTQETQYF. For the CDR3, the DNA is TGCAGTGCTAGCGGGTCGACGCAAGAGACCCAGTACTTC.

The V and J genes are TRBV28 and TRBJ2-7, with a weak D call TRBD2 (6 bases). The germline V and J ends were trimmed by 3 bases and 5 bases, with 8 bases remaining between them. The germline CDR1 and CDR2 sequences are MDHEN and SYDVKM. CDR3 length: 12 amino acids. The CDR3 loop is CASSLAGHEQYF. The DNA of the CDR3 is TGTGCCAGCAGTTTGGCGGGGCACGAGCAGTACTTC. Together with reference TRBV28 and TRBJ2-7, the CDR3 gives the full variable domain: DVKVTQSSRYLVKRTGEKVFLECVQDMDHENMFWYRQDPGLGLRLIYFSYDVKMKEKGDIPEGYSVSREKKERFSLILESASTNQTSMYLCASSLAGHEQYFGPGTRLTVT.

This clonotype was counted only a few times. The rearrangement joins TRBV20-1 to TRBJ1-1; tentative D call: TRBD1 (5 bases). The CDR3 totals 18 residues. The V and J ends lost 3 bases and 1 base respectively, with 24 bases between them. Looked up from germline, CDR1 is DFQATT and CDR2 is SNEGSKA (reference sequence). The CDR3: CSASYPTGLGPSNTEAFF. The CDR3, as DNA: TGCAGTGCTAGTTACCCCACAGGCCTTGGGCCGTCGAACACTGAAGCTTTCTTT.

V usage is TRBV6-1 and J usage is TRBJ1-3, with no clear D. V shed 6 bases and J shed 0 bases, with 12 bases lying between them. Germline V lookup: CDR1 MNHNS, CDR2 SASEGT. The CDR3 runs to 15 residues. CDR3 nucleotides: TGTGCCAGCAGGCCGGGTAGGGCCTCTGGAAACACCATATATTTT. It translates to CASRPGRASGNTIYF.

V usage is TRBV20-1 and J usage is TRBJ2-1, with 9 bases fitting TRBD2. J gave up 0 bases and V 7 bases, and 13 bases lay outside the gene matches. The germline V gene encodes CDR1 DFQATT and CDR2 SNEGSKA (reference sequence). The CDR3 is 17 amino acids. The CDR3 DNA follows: TGCAGTGGAGACCCGACTAGCGGTCCGAGCTCCTACAATGAGCAGTTCTTC. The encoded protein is CSGDPTSGPSSYNEQFF.

CDR3 coding DNA: TGTGCCAGCAGTGAACTGACCTCAACGGGCGCAGCTTTCTTT. This gives the protein CASSELTSTGAAFF. The chain combines TRBV6-1 with TRBJ1-1, with no clear D. This CDR3 comprises 14 residues. Germline V gene data show CDR1 as MNHNS and CDR2 as SASEGT. The ends were cut back, 2 bases at V and 10 bases at J, with 17 bases in the middle.

The CDR3 region is CASSTSNTGELFF. The CDR3 bases are TGTGCCAGCAGCACCTCGAACACCGGGGAGCTGTTTTTT. The V call is TRBV21-1, the J call TRBJ2-2. TRBV21-1 is reported as a pseudogene. This CDR3 has 13 residues.

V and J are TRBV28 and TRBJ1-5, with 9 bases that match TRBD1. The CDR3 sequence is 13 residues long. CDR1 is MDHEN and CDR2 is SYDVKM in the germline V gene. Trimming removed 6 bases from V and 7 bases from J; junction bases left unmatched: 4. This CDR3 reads CASSRTGAQPQHF. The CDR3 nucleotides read TGTGCCAGCAGCCGGACAGGGGCCCAGCCCCAGCATTTT.

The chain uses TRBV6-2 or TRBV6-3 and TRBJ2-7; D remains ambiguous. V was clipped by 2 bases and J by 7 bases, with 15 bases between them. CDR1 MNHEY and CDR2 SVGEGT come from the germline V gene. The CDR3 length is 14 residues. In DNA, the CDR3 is TGTGCCAGCAGTTACGTAGCCCCATACGGTGAGCAGTACTTC. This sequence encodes CASSYVAPYGEQYF.

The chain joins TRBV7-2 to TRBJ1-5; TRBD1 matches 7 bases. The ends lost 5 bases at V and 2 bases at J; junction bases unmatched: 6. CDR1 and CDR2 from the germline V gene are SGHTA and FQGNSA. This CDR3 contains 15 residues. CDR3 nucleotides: TGTGCCAGCAGCCCCCTAGGACAGGGCAATCAGCCCCAGCATTTT. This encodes CASSPLGQGNQPQHF.

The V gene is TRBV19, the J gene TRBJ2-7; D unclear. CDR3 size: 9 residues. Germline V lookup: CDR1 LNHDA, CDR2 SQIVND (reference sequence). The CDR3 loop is CKVTTEQYF. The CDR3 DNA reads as TGTAAGGTTACGACCGAGCAGTACTTC.

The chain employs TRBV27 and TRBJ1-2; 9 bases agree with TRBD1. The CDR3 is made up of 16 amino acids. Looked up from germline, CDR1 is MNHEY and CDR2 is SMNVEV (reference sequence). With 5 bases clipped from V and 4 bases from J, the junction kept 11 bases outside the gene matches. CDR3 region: CASSSPGTGTSYGYTF. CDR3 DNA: TGTGCCAGCAGTAGTCCCGGGACAGGGACCAGCTATGGCTACACCTTC.

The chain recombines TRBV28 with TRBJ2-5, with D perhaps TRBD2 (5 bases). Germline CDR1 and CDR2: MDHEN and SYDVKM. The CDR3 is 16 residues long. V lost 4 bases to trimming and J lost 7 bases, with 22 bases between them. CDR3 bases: TGTGCCAGCAGTTCTGACGGGAAAGCGGCAGCCGGGACCCAGTACTTC. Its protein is CASSSDGKAAAGTQYF.

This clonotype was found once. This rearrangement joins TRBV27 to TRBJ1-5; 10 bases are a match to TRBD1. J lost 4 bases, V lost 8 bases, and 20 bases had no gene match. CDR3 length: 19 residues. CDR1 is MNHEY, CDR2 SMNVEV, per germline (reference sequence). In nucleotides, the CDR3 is TGTGCCAGCCCTTGGGGGACAGGGGCCGCCTGGAGTGGGAATCAGCCCCAGCATTTT. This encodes CASPWGTGAAWSGNQPQHF.

The CDR3 reads CASRPPSSDTQYF. DNA of the CDR3: TGTGCCAGCAGACCCCCCTCATCCGATACGCAGTATTTT. The rearrangement links TRBV7-9 to TRBJ2-3; D is unclear. Germline values: CDR1 SEHNR, CDR2 FQNEAQ (reference sequence). Trimming pared 6 bases from V and 6 bases from J, leaving 13 bases between. CDR3 length: 13 amino acids.

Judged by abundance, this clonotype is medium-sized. The CDR3 here is CASSLGLAYEQYF. The DNA of the CDR3 is TGTGCCAGCAGCTTAGGGCTAGCCTACGAGCAGTACTTC. The V call is TRBV7-6, the J call TRBJ2-7; D is unclear. V lost 1 base, J lost 2 bases, and 6 bases lay in between. This CDR3 contains 13 residues. In germline, CDR1 is SGHVS, CDR2 FNYEAQ.

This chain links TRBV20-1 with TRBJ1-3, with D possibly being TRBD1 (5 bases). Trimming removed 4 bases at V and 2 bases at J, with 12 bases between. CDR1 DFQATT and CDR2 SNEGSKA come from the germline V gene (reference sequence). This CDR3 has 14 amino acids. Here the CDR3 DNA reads TGCAGTGCTAAACCAGGGTTTGCTGGAAACACCATATATTTT. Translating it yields CSAKPGFAGNTIYF.

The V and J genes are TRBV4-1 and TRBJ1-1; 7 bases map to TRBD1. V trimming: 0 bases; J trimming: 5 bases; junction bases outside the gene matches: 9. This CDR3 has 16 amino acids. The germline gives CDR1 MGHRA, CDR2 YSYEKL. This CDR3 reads CASSQEKRQGRTEAFF. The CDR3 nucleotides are TGCGCCAGCAGCCAAGAAAAGAGACAGGGTCGGACTGAAGCTTTCTTT.

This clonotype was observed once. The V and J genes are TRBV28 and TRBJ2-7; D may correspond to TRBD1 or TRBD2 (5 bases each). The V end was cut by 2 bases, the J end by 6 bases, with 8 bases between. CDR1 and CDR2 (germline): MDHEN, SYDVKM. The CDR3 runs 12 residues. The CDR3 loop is CASSLMRGEQYF. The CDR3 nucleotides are TGTGCCAGCAGTTTAATGAGGGGCGAGCAGTACTTC. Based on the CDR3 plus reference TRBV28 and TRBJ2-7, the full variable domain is DVKVTQSSRYLVKRTGEKVFLECVQDMDHENMFWYRQDPGLGLRLIYFSYDVKMKEKGDIPEGYSVSREKKERFSLILESASTNQTSMYLCASSLMRGEQYFGPGTRLTVT.

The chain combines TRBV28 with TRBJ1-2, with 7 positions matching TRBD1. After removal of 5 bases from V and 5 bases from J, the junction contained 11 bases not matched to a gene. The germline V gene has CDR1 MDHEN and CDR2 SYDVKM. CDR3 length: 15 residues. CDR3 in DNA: TGTGCCAGCAGTAAGCGGACAGGCCCTACGTATGGCTACACCTTC. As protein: CASSKRTGPTYGYTF.

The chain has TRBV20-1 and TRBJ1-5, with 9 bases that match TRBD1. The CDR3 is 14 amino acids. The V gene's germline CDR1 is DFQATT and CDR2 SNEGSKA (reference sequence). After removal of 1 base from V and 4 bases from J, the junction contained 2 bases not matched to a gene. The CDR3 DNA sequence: TGCAGTGCTAGAGTCGGGACAGGGAATCAGCCCCAGCATTTT. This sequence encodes CSARVGTGNQPQHF.

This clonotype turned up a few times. CDR3 bases: TGTGCCACCAGCAGAGAGCGAAGCTCCTACAATGAGCAGTTCTTC. This translates into CATSRERSSYNEQFF. The rearrangement uses TRBV15 and TRBJ2-1; the D is unclear. The V and J ends lost 0 bases and 0 bases respectively, with 6 bases between them. The CDR3 runs 15 residues. Germline CDR1 is LNHNV and CDR2 is YYDKDF (reference sequence).

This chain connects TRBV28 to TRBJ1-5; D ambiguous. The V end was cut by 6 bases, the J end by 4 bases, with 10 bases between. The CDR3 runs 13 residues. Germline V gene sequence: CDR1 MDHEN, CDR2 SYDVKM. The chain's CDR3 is CASRGQENQPQHF. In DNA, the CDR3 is TGTGCCAGCAGGGGCCAGGAGAATCAGCCCCAGCATTTT.

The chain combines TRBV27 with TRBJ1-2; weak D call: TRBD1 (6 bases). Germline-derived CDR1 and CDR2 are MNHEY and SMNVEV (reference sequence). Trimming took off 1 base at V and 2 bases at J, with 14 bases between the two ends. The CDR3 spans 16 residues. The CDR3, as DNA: TGTGCCAGCAGTTTATATGGGGACACAAGAAACTATGGCTACACCTTC. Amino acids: CASSLYGDTRNYGYTF.

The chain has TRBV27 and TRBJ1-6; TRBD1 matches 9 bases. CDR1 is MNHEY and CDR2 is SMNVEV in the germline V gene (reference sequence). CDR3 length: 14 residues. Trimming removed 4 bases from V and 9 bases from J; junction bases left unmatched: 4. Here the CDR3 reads CASSSGTGSSPLHF. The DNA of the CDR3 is TGTGCCAGCAGTTCCGGGACAGGGAGTTCACCCCTCCACTTT.

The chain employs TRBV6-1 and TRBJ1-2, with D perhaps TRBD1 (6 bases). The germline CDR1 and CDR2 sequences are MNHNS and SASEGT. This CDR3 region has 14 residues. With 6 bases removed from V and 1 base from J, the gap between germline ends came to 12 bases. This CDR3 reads CASRDRRLNYGYTF. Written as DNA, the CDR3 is TGTGCCAGCAGGGACAGACGACTTAACTATGGCTACACCTTC.

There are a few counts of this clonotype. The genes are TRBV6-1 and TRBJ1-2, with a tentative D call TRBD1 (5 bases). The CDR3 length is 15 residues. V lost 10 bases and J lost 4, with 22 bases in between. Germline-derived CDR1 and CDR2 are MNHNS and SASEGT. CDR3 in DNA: TGTGCCACAAATGCTCCGACAGACCCATTCTATGGCTACACCTTC. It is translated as CATNAPTDPFYGYTF.